Detailed here is one TCR beta chain. These data belong to a study of a mutant IDH1 vaccine in newly diagnosed glioma. Study context: The treated population exhibited a male proportion of 62.5%, a female proportion of 37.5%, and a mean age of about 40 years. Those enrolled had earlier been treated with radiotherapy, temozolomide, or both, mostly both.

The CDR3 spans 15 residues. The trim removed 1 base at V and 6 bases at J, leaving 8 bases unmatched. Germline CDR1 reads MGHRA; CDR2 reads YSYEKL. Time point noted: baseline, week 1 (first vaccination visit). Treatment specified: pre-vaccination baseline after standard-of-care therapy. Sequencing used immunoSEQ multiplex PCR; TCRdb keeps in-frame clones, though not all of them. This table holds about 50,000 clones, just over 85% found once. This rearrangement joins TRBV4-1 to TRBJ2-5; 7 nucleotides line up with TRBD2. The sample in question was PBMCs, obtained from a glioma patient treated with radiotherapy, temozolomide or both. This TCR was sampled from a man aged 35 to 55 with glioma. The CDR3 reads CASSQAGAGAQTQYF. The CDR3 DNA reads TGCGCCAGCAGCCAAGCGGGCGCGGGAGCGCAGACCCAGTACTTC.